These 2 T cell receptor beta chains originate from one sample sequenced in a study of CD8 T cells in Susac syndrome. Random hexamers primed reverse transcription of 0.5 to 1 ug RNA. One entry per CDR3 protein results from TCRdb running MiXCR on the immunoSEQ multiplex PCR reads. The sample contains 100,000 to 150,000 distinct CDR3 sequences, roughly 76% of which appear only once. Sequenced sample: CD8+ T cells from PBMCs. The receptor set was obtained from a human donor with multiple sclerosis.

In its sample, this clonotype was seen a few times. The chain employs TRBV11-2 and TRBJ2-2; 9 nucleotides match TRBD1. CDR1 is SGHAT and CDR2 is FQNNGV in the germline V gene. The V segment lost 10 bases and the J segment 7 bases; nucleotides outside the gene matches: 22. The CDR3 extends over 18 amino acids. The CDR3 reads CAILRGGTGKITGGELFF. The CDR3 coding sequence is TGTGCCATCCTAAGAGGCGGGACAGGGAAAATTACGGGCGGGGAGCTGTTTTTT.

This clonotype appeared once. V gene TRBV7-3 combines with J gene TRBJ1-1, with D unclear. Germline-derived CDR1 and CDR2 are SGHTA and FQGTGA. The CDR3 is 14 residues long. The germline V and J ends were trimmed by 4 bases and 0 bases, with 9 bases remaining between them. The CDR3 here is CASSSGLLNTEAFF. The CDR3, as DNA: TGTGCCAGCAGCTCCGGACTTTTGAACACTGAAGCTTTCTTT.